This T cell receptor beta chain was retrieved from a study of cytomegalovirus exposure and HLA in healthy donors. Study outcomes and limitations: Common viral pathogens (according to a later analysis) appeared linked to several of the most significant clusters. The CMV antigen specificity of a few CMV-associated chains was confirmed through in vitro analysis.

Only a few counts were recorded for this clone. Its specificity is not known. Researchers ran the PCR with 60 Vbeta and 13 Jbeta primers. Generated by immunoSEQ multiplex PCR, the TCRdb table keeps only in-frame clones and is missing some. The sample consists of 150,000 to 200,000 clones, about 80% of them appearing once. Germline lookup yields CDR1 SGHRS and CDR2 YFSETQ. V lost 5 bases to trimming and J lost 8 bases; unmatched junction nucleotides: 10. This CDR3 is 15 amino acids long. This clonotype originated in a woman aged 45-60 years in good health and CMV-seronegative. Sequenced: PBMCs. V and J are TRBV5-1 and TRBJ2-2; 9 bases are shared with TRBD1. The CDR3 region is CASSPGQGIRGELFF. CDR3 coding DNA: TGCGCCAGCAGTCCGGGACAGGGCATCCGAGGGGAGCTGTTTTTT.